This T cell receptor beta chain was documented in a study of a mutant IDH1 vaccine in newly diagnosed glioma. Background on the study: Patients got their first vaccination 4-6 weeks after radiotherapy alone, or with temozolomide cycles. Treated patients were roughly 62% male, approximately 38% female, mean age roughly 40 years. Radiotherapy, temozolomide, or both had been given previously, and both were given to most.

From germline, CDR1 is SGHNT and CDR2 YYREEE (reference sequence). With V trimmed by 6 bases and J by 1 base, 8 bases remained unmatched. The CDR3 contains 15 residues. Sequencing used immunoSEQ multiplex PCR; TCRdb keeps in-frame clones, though not all of them. Of 90,000 to 100,000 clones in the sample, roughly 89% were seen once. Specified time point: week 47, end of study. It was 300 ug of mutant IDH1 20-mer peptide that made up each vaccine dose, given with topical imiquimod. On this clone itself: The antigen remains undetermined.

The source material was PBMCs, sampled from a glioma patient whose treatment included an IDH1 peptide vaccine. This chain connects TRBV5-4 to TRBJ2-5; 8 positions match TRBD2. The TCR was taken from a woman aged 45-65 years with glioma. Here the CDR3 reads CASTSRREAQETQYF. CDR3 in DNA: TGTGCCAGCACCTCGCGGCGGGAGGCCCAAGAGACCCAGTACTTC.